This T cell receptor (beta chain) stems from a study of cytomegalovirus exposure and HLA in healthy donors. Study-wide points: The likely explanation for a cluster of highly shared sequence variants was sequencing artifact. Reports credit the classifier with highly specific, highly sensitive diagnosis of cytomegalovirus status.

Per germline, CDR1 LNHDA and CDR2 SQIVND (reference sequence). V lost 6 bases to trimming and J lost 4 bases; unmatched junction nucleotides: 6. This CDR3 contains 15 residues. Points on this clone: No antigen is known for it.

The study ran its PCR with 60 Vbeta and 13 Jbeta primers. Profiling relied on immunoSEQ multiplex PCR, and the TCRdb table lists in-frame clones only, not all of them. Seen here are under 200,000 clones, approximately 80% observed once, and the top ten hold 1.5% to 2%. Source material: PBMCs. This clonotype was obtained from a young woman in good health and CMV-seronegative. The V gene is TRBV19, the J gene TRBJ2-5; 12 bases align to TRBD2. CDR3 residues: CASSGGLAGLETQYF. The CDR3, as DNA: TGTGCCAGTAGCGGCGGACTAGCGGGGTTAGAGACCCAGTACTTC.